This entry is about one TCR beta chain. Its specificity is unknown. The source of the sample is a study of cytomegalovirus exposure and HLA in healthy donors. Broader study findings: Reportedly, a later analysis found an Asian-associated ancestry cluster had fewer N-insertions than the approximately 700-donor mean. Reports described diagnosis of cytomegalovirus status by the classifier as highly specific and sensitive.

The PCR contained 60 Vbeta and 13 Jbeta primers. Profiled with immunoSEQ multiplex PCR; TCRdb holds only in-frame clones, not every one. The data hold about 110,000 clones, with roughly 69% observed a single time. Germline loops: CDR1 LNHDA, CDR2 SQIVND (reference sequence). This CDR3 spans 15 amino acids. V lost 5 bases to trimming and J lost 7 bases, with 18 bases between them. The chain is built from TRBV19 and TRBJ1-5; maybe TRBD1 (5 bases). The sequence was collected from a woman aged 70-85 years in good health and CMV-seropositive. Sequencing was performed on PBMCs. The CDR3 loop is CASSSFNGAGQPQHF. In DNA, the CDR3 is TGTGCCAGTAGTTCATTTAATGGGGCTGGACAGCCCCAGCATTTT.